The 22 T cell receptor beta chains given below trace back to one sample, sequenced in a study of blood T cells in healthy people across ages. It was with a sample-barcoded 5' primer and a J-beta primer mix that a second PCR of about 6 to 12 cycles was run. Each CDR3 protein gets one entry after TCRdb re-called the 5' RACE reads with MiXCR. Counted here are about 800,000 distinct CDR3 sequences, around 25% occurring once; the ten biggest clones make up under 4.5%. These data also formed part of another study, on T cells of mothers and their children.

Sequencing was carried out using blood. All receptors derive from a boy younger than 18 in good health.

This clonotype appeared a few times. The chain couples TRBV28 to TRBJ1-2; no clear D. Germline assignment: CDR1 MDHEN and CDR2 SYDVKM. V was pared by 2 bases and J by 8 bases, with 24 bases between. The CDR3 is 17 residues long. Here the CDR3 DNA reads TGTGCCAGCAGTTTAATCGTCGGGCCTCCTCTTATGCGGGGCTACACCTTC. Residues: CASSLIVGPPLMRGYTF.

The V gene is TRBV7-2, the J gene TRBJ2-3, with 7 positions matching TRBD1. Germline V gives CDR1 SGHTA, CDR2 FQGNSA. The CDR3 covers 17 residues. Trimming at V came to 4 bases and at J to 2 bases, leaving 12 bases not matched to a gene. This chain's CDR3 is CASSSLGRGGLTDTQYF. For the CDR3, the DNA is TGTGCCAGCAGCTCCCTAGGACGAGGGGGCCTCACAGATACGCAGTATTTT.

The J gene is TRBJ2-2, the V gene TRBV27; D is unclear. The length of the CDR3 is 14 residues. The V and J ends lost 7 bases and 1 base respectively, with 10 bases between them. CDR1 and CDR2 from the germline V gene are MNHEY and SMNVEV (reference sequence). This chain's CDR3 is CASIDLGNTGELFF. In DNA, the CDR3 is TGTGCCAGCATAGATCTGGGGAACACCGGGGAGCTGTTTTTT.

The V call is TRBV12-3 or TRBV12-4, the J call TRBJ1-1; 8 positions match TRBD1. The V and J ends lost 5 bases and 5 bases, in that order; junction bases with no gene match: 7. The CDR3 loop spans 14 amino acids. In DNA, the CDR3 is TGTGCCAGCAGTGCAGGGGGCGTATGGACTGAAGCTTTCTTT. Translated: CASSAGGVWTEAFF.

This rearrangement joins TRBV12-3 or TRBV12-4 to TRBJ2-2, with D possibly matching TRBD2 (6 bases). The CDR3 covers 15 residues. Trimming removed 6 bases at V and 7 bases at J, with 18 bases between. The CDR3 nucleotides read TGTGCCAGCAGCCGAGGATCCGGGGACTTCGGGGAGCTGTTTTTT. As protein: CASSRGSGDFGELFF.

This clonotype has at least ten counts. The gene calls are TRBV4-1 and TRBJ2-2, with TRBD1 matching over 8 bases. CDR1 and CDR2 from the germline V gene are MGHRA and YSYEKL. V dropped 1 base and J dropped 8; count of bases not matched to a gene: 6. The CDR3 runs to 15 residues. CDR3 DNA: TGCGCCAGCAGCCAAGCAGGGGGCGAGGGAGGGGAGCTGTTTTTT. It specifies CASSQAGGEGGELFF.

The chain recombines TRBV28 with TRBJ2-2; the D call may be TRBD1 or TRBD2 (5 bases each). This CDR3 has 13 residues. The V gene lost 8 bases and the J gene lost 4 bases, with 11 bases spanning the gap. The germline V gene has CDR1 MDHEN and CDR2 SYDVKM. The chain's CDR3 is CASEGRGTGELFF. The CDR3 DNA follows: TGTGCCAGCGAGGGACGAGGCACCGGGGAGCTGTTTTTT.

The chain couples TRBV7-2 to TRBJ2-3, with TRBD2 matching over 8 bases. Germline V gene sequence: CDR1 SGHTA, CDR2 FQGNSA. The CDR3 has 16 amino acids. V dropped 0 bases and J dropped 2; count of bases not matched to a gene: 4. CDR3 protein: CASSLAIAGNTDTQYF. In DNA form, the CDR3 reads TGTGCCAGCAGCTTAGCTATAGCGGGAAACACAGATACGCAGTATTTT.

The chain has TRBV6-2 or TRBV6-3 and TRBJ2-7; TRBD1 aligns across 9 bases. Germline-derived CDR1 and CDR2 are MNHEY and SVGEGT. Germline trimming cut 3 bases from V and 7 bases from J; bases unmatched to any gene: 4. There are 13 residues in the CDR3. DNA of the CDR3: TGTGCCAGCAGTTATACCGGGACAGGGGAGCAGTACTTC. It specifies CASSYTGTGEQYF.

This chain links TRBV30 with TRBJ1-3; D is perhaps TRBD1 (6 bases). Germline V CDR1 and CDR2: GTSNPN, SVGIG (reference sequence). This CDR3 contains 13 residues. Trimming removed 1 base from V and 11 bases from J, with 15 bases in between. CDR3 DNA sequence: TGTGCCTGGAGTGAAATACAGGGTTCCGCCATATATTTT. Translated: CAWSEIQGSAIYF.

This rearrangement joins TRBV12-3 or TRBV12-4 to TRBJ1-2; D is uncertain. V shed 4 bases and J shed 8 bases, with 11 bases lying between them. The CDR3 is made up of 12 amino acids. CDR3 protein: CASSSLLGGYTF. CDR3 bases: TGTGCCAGCAGTTCTCTTCTGGGAGGCTACACCTTC.

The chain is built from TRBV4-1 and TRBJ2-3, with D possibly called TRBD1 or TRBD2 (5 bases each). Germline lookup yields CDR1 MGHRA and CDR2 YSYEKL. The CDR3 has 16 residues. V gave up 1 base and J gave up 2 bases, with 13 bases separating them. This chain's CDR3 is CASSQVWDPSTDTQYF. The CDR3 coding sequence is TGCGCCAGCAGCCAAGTTTGGGACCCATCCACAGATACGCAGTATTTT.

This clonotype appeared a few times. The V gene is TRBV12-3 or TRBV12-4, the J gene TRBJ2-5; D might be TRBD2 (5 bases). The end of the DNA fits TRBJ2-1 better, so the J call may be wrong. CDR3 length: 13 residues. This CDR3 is CASSLARAGEQFF. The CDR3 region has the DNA TGTGCCAGCAGTTTAGCGCGGGCTGGTGAGCAGTTCTTC.

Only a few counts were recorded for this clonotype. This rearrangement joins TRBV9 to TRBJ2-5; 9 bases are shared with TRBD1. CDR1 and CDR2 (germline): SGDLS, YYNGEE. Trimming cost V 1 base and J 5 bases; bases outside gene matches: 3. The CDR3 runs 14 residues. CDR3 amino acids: CASSVTGQGETQYF. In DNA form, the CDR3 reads TGTGCCAGCAGCGTAACCGGACAGGGGGAGACCCAGTACTTC.

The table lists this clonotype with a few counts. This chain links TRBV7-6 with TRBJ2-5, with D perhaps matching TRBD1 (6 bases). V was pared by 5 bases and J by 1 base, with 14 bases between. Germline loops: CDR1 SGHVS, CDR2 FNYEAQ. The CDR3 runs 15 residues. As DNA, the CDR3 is TGTGCCAGCAGCGATAGGGGGAGCTTCCAAGAGACCCAGTACTTC. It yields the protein CASSDRGSFQETQYF. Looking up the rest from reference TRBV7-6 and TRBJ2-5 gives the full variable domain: GAGVSQSPRYKVTKRGQDVALRCDPISGHVSLYWYRQALGQGPEFLTYFNYEAQQDKSGLPNDRFSAERPEGSISTLTIQRTEQRDSAMYRCASSDRGSFQETQYFGPGTRLLVL.

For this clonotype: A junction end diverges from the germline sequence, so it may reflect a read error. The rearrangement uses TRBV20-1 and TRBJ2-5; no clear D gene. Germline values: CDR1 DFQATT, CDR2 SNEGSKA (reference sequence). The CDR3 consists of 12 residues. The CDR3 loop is CSARALTYNEQF. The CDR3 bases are TGCAGTGCTAGAGCACTCACTTACAATGAGCAGTTC.

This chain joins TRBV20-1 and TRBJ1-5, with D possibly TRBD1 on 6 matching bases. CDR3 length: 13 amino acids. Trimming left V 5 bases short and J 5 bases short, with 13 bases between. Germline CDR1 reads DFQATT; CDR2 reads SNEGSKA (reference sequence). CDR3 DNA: TGCAGTGCTCGGGGGCAGGGTGATCAGCCCCAGCATTTT. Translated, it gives CSARGQGDQPQHF.

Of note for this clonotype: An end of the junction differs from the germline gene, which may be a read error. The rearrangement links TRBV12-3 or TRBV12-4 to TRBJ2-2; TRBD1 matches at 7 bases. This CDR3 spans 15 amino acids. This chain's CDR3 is CASSPTGTDTEELFF. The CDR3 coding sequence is TGTGCCAGCAGTCCAACCGGGACAGACACCGAGGAGCTGTTTTTT.

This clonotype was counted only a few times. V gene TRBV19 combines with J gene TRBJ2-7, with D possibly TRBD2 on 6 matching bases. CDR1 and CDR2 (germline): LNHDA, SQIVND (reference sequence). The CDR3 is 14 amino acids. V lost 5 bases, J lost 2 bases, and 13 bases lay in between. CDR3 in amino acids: CASSRLAVPYEQYF. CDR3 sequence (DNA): TGTGCCAGTAGTCGATTAGCGGTGCCCTACGAGCAGTACTTC.

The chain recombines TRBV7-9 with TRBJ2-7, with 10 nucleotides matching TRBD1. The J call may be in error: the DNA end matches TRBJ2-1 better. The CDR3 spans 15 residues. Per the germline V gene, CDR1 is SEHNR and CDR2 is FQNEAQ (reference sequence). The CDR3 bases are TGTGCCAGCAGCTTAGTTGGACAGGGGGACAATGAGCAGTTCTTC. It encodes CASSLVGQGDNEQFF.

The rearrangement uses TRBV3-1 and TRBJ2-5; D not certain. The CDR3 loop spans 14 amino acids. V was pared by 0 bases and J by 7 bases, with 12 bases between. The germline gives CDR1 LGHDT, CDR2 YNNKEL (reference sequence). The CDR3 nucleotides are TGTGCCAGCAGCCAAGAAGGCCTCCTGTGGACCCAGTACTTC. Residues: CASSQEGLLWTQYF.

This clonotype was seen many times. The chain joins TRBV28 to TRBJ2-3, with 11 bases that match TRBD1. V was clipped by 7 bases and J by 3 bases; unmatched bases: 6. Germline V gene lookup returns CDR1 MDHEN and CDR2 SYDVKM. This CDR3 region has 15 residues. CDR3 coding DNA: TGTGCCAGCATACTGGACAGGGGGCGGACAGATACGCAGTATTTT. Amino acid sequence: CASILDRGRTDTQYF.